This is a list of T cell receptor beta chains from one sample in a study of beta chain features in type 1 diabetes. The data were produced by immunoSEQ multiplex PCR, yet TCRdb's version contains in-frame clones alone and is incomplete. The data contain tens of thousands of clones, about 69% of them singletons. Sequenced sample: Tregs from blood. These TCRs come from a man aged 18 to 30 with type 1 diabetes. Each CDR3 is given with its conserved first and last residue. A D gene is named only where the DNA matches it firmly. Some rows mark clone size as missing; the rest say once, few, many or name a class of expanded clone.

>-|TRBV11-2|TRBJ2-1|TRBD2|16
TGTGCCAGCAGCTTAACCCTCGGGAGGGAGCACAATGAGCAGTTCTTC
CASSLTLGREHNEQFF
>-|TRBV7-9|TRBJ2-7|TRBD1|14
TGTGCCAGCAGCTCAGGACAGGTTTGGGACGAGCAGTACTTC
CASSSGQVWDEQYF
>-|TRBV6-5|TRBJ2-7|-|13
TGTGCCACCTCGCGCGGGAACTCCTACGAGCAGTACTTC
CATSRGNSYEQYF
>few|TRBV7-2|TRBJ2-7|-|16
TGTGCCAGCACCACTATGTCCAGCTCATTCATTGCCGAGCAGTACTTC
CASTTMSSSFIAEQYF
>once|TRBV6-1|TRBJ2-7|TRBD2|15
TGTGCCAGCAGAGGGGGACTAGCGGGGGTTAATGAGCAGTACTTC
CASRGGLAGVNEQYF
>-|TRBV10-3|TRBJ1-1|TRBD1|14
TGTGCCATCAGTGACCCGCAGGGGGGCACTGAAGCTTTCTTT
CAISDPQGGTEAFF
>-|TRBV5-1|TRBJ2-7|TRBD1|14
TGCGCCAGCAGCGTGGGACAGGGGGCAGACGAGCAGTACTTC
CASSVGQGADEQYF
>once|TRBV5-1|TRBJ2-1|-|14
TGCGCCAGCAGCGTGAGGCAGGGGGGCAATGAGCAGTTCTTC
CASSVRQGGNEQFF
>-|TRBV27|TRBJ1-5|-|14
TGTGCCAGCAGTTTTGGGGCAGGGGAACAGCCCCAGCATTTT
CASSFGAGEQPQHF
>once|TRBV5-1|TRBJ2-7|-|14
TGCGCCAGCAGCCCCGAACTGGGACTTGTCAAGCAGTACTTC
CASSPELGLVKQYF
>-|TRBV7-2|TRBJ2-7|-|15
TGTGCCAGCAGCTTAGATTGGACACAGTCATACGAGCAGTACTTC
CASSLDWTQSYEQYF
>-|TRBV5-1|TRBJ2-4|TRBD1|14
TGCGCCAGCAGCACAGGGACAGGGGGAAACATTCAGTACTTC
CASSTGTGGNIQYF
>-|TRBV2|TRBJ2-7|TRBD1|15
TGTGCCAGCCCAAGGACCGGGACAGGGGAGGACGAGCAGTACTTC
CASPRTGTGEDEQYF
>-|TRBV7-2|TRBJ2-7|-|15
TGTGCCAGCAGCTTAGATTTAGCCCCCTTCTACGAGCAGTACTTC
CASSLDLAPFYEQYF
>-|TRBV5-1|TRBJ2-1|TRBD2|15
TGCGCCAGCAACCCCACAGCGGGGAGTTACAATGAGCAGTTCTTC
CASNPTAGSYNEQFF
>-|TRBV19|TRBJ1-2|-|16
TGTGCCAGTAGTGTTCACGGGATAATCGGAAACTATGGCTACACCTTC
CASSVHGIIGNYGYTF
>-|TRBV5-4|TRBJ1-1|-|16
TGTGCCAGCAGCCTTGACTTAGCCGCCCGGGGCACTGAAGCTTTCTTT
CASSLDLAARGTEAFF
>-|TRBV5-1|TRBJ2-7|TRBD1|14
TGCGCCAGCAGCTTGTTGGACAGGAGCTACGAGCAGTACTTC
CASSLLDRSYEQYF
>-|TRBV30|TRBJ2-2|TRBD2|15
TGTGCCTGGAGTTTGCGGGGGGCGGGCACCGGGGAGCTGTTTTTT
CAWSLRGAGTGELFF
>few|TRBV5-1|TRBJ2-3|-|16
TGCGCCAGCAGCTTGACCGCCGGGACTAGCACAGATACGCAGTATTTT
CASSLTAGTSTDTQYF
>-|TRBV6-6|TRBJ2-5|TRBD1|15
TGTGCCAGCAGTTACCGGGACAGGGCATCGGAGACCCAGTACTTC
CASSYRDRASETQYF
>-|TRBV6-5|TRBJ1-5|TRBD1|15
TGTGCCAGCAGGCTAACAGGGGCAAGCAATCAGCCCCAGCATTTT
CASRLTGASNQPQHF
>-|TRBV9|TRBJ2-3|-|14
TGTGCCAGCAGCGTAAGCATGAGGGCAGATACGCAGTATTTT
CASSVSMRADTQYF
>few|TRBV7-2|TRBJ1-2|-|14
TGTGCCAGCAGCTTGCCCCCGGGGGGCTATGGCTACACCTTC
CASSLPPGGYGYTF
>-|TRBV29-1|TRBJ1-1|-|13
TGCAGCGTTGAAGCTTACGGGGGCACTGAAGCTTTCTTT
CSVEAYGGTEAFF
>-|TRBV2|TRBJ1-5|-|13
TGTGCCAGCAGAACAGGGAACAATCAGCCCCAGCATTTT
CASRTGNNQPQHF
>-|TRBV2|TRBJ2-7|-|13
TGTGCCAGCAGTGAACTGGCTACGGGCGAGCAGTACTTC
CASSELATGEQYF
>-|TRBV6-1|TRBJ2-3|-|14
TGTGCCAGCATAAGAGGGGGAAACACAGATACGCAGTATTTT
CASIRGGNTDTQYF
>few|TRBV14|TRBJ1-1|-|14
TGTGCCAGCAGCCAACTCAGGGGAATCTGGAAAGCTTTCTTT
CASSQLRGIWKAFF
>few|TRBV19|TRBJ1-1|-|13
TGTGCCAGTAGTACACAGGGTCACACTGAAGCTTTCTTT
CASSTQGHTEAFF
>-|TRBV14|TRBJ2-1|TRBD2|16
TGTGCCAGCAGCCCTATAGCGGGGGGGACGAACAATGAGCAGTTCTTC
CASSPIAGGTNNEQFF
>-|TRBV29-1|TRBJ2-3|TRBD1|15
TGCAGCGTTCCAGCGGGACAGGGGAGCACAGATACGCAGTATTTT
CSVPAGQGSTDTQYF
>-|TRBV11-2|TRBJ2-7|TRBD2|15
TGTGCCAGCAGCCCTACCAGCGGGGGATCCTACGAGCAGTACTTC
CASSPTSGGSYEQYF
>-|TRBV6-1|TRBJ1-2|-|12
TGTGCCAGCAGTGTCCTTCTAGACCGGGGCACCTTC
CASSVLLDRGTF
>-|TRBV11-2|TRBJ2-1|-|17
TGTGCCAGCAGCTTAGTACAGGGCCGGTCCCGCTACAATGAGCAGTTCTTC
CASSLVQGRSRYNEQFF
>few|TRBV6-6|TRBJ1-2|TRBD1|13
TGTGCCAGCAGCCGACAGGGAACGAATGGCTACACCTTC
CASSRQGTNGYTF
>-|TRBV4-3|TRBJ2-7|TRBD1|15
TGCGCCAGCAGCTCCCGGACAGGGGATTTGTACGAGCAGTACTTC
CASSSRTGDLYEQYF
>-|TRBV7-8|TRBJ2-7|TRBD2|15
TGTGCCAGCAGCCACCGACTAGCGCTTACCAACGAGCAGTACTTC
CASSHRLALTNEQYF
>-|TRBV27|TRBJ2-1|TRBD2|18
TGTGCCAGCAGTTTGGGTTGGGGGGAGCGGGGGGGGTTCAATGAGCAGTTCTTC
CASSLGWGERGGFNEQFF
>-|TRBV5-1|TRBJ1-1|TRBD1|13
TGCGCCAGCAGTAATGCGGGACAGGGGAAAGCTTTCTTT
CASSNAGQGKAFF
>once|TRBV6-1|TRBJ2-7|-|13
TGTGCCAGCAGTGGCCGCAGGATCTACGAGCAGTACTTC
CASSGRRIYEQYF
>-|TRBV7-9|TRBJ2-7|-|14
TGTGCCAGCAGCTTAGCGGGCCAGTGGCACGAGCAGTACTTC
CASSLAGQWHEQYF
>-|TRBV7-9|TRBJ1-2|TRBD1|15
TGTGCCAGCAGCTTAGCGGACAGGGGTAACTATGGCTACACCTTC
CASSLADRGNYGYTF
>-|TRBV7-2|TRBJ2-7|TRBD1|15
TGTGCCAGCAGCCTCTTGACAGGGTTGGCCTACGAGCAGTACTTC
CASSLLTGLAYEQYF
>few|TRBV4-2|TRBJ2-7|-|13
TGTGCCAGCAGCCACGACAGAGCCTACGAGCAGTACTTC
CASSHDRAYEQYF
>medium-sized|TRBV18|TRBJ2-1|TRBD2|16
TGTGCCAGCTCCCGGACTAGTTCGGGCTCCTACAATGAGCAGTTCTTC
CASSRTSSGSYNEQFF
>-|TRBV5-1|TRBJ2-7|TRBD1|16
TGCGCCAGCAGCTTGGGTTCCGGGACAGGGGTCTACGAGCAGTACTTC
CASSLGSGTGVYEQYF
>few|TRBV10-3|TRBJ1-1|-|14
TGTGCCATCAGTGAAGGAGCATCGAACCCTGAAGCTTTCTTT
CAISEGASNPEAFF
>-|TRBV29-1|TRBJ2-2|-|14
TGCAGCGTTAAAGACAGGGAGGTTACCGGGGAGCTGTTTTTT
CSVKDREVTGELFF
>-|TRBV2|TRBJ1-1|-|15
TGTGCCAGCAGTGAAGGGGCCAGTCGGGGGACTGAAGCTTTCTTT
CASSEGASRGTEAFF
>-|TRBV7-9|TRBJ1-1|-|14
TGTGCCAGCAGCTCCGGACTGATGAACACTGAAGCTTTCTTT
CASSSGLMNTEAFF